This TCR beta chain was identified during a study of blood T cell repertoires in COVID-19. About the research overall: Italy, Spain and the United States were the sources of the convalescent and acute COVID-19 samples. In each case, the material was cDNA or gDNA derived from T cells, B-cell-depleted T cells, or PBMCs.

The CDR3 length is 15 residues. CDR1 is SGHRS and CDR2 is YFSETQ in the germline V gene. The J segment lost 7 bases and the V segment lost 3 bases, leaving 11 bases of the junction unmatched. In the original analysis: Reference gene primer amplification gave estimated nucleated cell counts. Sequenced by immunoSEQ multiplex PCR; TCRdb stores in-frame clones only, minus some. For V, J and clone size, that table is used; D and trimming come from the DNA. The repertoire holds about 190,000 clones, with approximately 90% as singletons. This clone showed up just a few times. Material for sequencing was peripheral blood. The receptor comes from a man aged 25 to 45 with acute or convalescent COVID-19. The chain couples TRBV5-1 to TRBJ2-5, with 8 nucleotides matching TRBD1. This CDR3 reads CASSSTPGQGTTQYF. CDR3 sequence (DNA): TGCGCCAGCAGCTCAACCCCCGGACAGGGCACGACCCAGTACTTC.